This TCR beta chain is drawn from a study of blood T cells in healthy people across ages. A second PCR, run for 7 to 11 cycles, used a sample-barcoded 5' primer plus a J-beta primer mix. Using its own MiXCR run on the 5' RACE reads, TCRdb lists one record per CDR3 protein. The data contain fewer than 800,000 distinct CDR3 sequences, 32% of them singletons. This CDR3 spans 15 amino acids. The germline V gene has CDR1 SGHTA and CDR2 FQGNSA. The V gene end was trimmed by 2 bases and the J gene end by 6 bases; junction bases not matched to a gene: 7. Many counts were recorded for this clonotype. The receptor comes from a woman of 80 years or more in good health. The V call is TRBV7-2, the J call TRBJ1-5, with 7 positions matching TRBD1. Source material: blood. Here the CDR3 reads CASSLRGQAVQPQHF. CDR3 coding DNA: TGTGCCAGCAGCTTACGTGGACAGGCGGTTCAGCCCCAGCATTTT.